This TCR beta chain comes out of a study of cytomegalovirus exposure and HLA in healthy donors. Study-level findings and limits: Reports showed the classifier diagnosing cytomegalovirus status with high specificity and sensitivity.

Here immunoSEQ multiplex PCR was the method, and the copy in TCRdb shows in-frame clones only, minus some. Here the sample spans 55,000 to 80,000 clones, 95% being singletons. With 1 base removed from V and 7 bases from J, the gap between germline ends came to 4 bases. This CDR3 is 11 amino acids long. Per germline, CDR1 GTSNPN and CDR2 SVGIG (reference sequence). A few counts support this clone. Its specificity is not known. Sequences were obtained from PBMCs. This TCR was sampled from a young woman in good health and CMV-seropositive. V usage is TRBV30 and J usage is TRBJ1-4, with D unresolved. CDR3 loop: CAWSAVEKLFF. The CDR3 coding sequence is TGTGCCTGGAGTGCGGTTGAAAAACTGTTTTTT.